This TCR beta chain originates from a study of OX40 agonist ivuxolimab in advanced cancers. Study at large: Patients got intravenous ivuxolimab at 0.01 to 10 mg/kg every 2 weeks.

Study results and caveats: Partly responding patients at 0.1-3.0 mg/kg showed some of the smallest clonal expansion.

As for this clone: Its target is unknown.

TCRdb's table, derived via immunoSEQ multiplex PCR, lists solely in-frame clones and lacks some. This table has about 25,000 clones, 86% appearing once. Looked up from germline, CDR1 is MNHEY and CDR2 is SMNVEV (reference sequence). CDR3 length: 13 residues. The V and J ends lost 2 bases and 3 bases respectively, with 8 bases between them. The sequences come from CD4+ or CD8+ T cells sorted from blood, collected in a trial of the OX40 agonist ivuxolimab. V usage is TRBV27 and J usage is TRBJ2-7; a weak D match, TRBD1 (5 bases). This receptor was obtained from an adult with an advanced solid tumor such as melanoma, head and neck, liver or kidney cancer. CDR3 residues: CASSLDSRYEQYF. CDR3 sequence (DNA): TGTGCCAGCAGTTTAGACAGCCGCTACGAGCAGTACTTC.